This entry lists 12 T cell receptor beta chains sequenced from one sample in a study of T cell repertoires in cytomegalovirus infection. These receptors lack a known antigen. TCRdb used MiXCR to reprocess the reads, holding one entry per CDR3 protein. The sample contains about 920,000 distinct CDR3 sequences, roughly 30% of which appear only once. This specimen consisted of cultured CD8+ T cells from PBMCs, obtained from culture after CMV antigen stimulation. These receptors were taken from a human donor in good health (CMV status not recorded). Some clones in this sample may be carry-over from other donors' samples.

In this sample, this clonotype turned up once. A much larger clone sits a single nucleotide away, making a read error possible. The rearrangement joins TRBV12-3 or TRBV12-4 to TRBJ2-1; 10 nucleotides match TRBD2. V shed 6 bases, J shed 5 bases, and the junction held 1 base outside the gene matches. There are 13 residues in the CDR3. The CDR3 DNA is TGTGCCAGCAGAGGACTAGCGGACAATGAGCAGTTCTTC. It is translated as CASRGLADNEQFF.

The genes are TRBV27 and TRBJ1-5; no definite D call. The germline V gene encodes CDR1 MNHEY and CDR2 SMNVEV (reference sequence). CDR3 length equals 14 residues. V shed 3 bases and J shed 4 bases, with 10 bases lying between them. CDR3: CASSFDGANQPQHF. In DNA form, the CDR3 reads TGTGCCAGCAGTTTTGACGGAGCAAATCAGCCCCAGCATTTT.

In regard to this clonotype: Its ends do not fully match the called genes, so a read error is possible. The chain has TRBV7-7 and TRBJ2-2; TRBD2 aligns across 13 bases. The V gene's germline CDR1 is SSHAT and CDR2 FNYEAQ (reference sequence). This CDR3 has 18 amino acids. CDR3 protein: CASSSRLAGGPNTGELFF. The CDR3 DNA is TGTGCTAGCAGCTCGAGACTAGCGGGGGGCCCGAACACCGGGGAGCTGTTTTTT.

Notes on this clonotype: It is likely a read error, because the conserved phenylalanine at the end of the CDR3 is missing. The chain couples TRBV7-6 to TRBJ2-6; no clear D gene. This CDR3 spans 15 amino acids. The V gene's germline CDR1 is SGHVS and CDR2 FNYEAQ. Trimming left V 8 bases short and J 0 bases short, with 11 bases between. CDR3 in DNA: TGTGCCAGCTCCCCCGTGGACTCTGGGGCCAACGTCCTGACTCTC. Protein product: CASSPVDSGANVLTL.

There are a few counts of this clonotype. The chain links TRBV20-1 to TRBJ1-5; a possible D gene is TRBD1 (5 bases). The CDR3 has 15 residues. Between the trimmed V and J ends, which lost 5 bases and 2 bases, there was a span of 16 bases. Germline V gives CDR1 DFQATT, CDR2 SNEGSKA (reference sequence). The CDR3 DNA is TGCAGTGCTCCTGAAGGAGGGGATGGCAATCAGCCCCAGCATTTT. Translation gives CSAPEGGDGNQPQHF.

The CDR3, as DNA: TGTGCCAGCAGGGGAAGCGAGGGGTGGCATGAGCAGTTCTTC. Its translation: CASRGSEGWHEQFF. This chain joins TRBV25-1 and TRBJ2-1; the D gene could be TRBD1 or TRBD2 (5 bases each). Germline CDR1 is MGHDK and CDR2 is SYGVNS. V dropped 6 bases and J dropped 8 bases, with 17 bases sitting between them. The CDR3 is 14 residues long.

This clonotype was seen a handful of times. The rearrangement joins TRBV6-1 to TRBJ2-7; TRBD1 matches 9 bases. Looked up from germline, CDR1 is MNHNS and CDR2 is SASEGT. The CDR3 has 14 residues. The V segment lost 5 bases and the J segment 4 bases; nucleotides outside the gene matches: 6. The CDR3, as DNA: TGTGCCAGCAGTTCGCGGGACAGGGTATACGAGCAGTACTTC. This codes for CASSSRDRVYEQYF.

This chain connects TRBV14 to TRBJ2-3; D not resolved. Looked up from germline, CDR1 is SGHDN and CDR2 is FVKESK. The CDR3 consists of 19 residues. V lost 4 bases and J lost 1, with 24 bases in between. CDR3 sequence: CASSPVEFPAATRTDTQYF. DNA for the CDR3: TGTGCCAGCAGCCCCGTCGAATTTCCTGCCGCCACCCGCACAGATACGCAGTATTTT. The whole variable domain, remainder taken from reference TRBV14 and TRBJ2-3, is EAGVTQFPSHSVIEKGQTVTLRCDPISGHDNLYWYRRVMGKEIKFLLHFVKESKQDESGMPNNRFLAERTGGTYSTLKVQPAELEDSGVYFCASSPVEFPAATRTDTQYFGPGTRLTVL.

The chain is built from TRBV7-3 and TRBJ2-5, with TRBD2 as a possible D gene (6 bases). Trimming stripped 5 bases from V and 5 bases from J, with 15 bases between. Germline V gene data show CDR1 as SGHTA and CDR2 as FQGTGA. The CDR3 has 14 residues. The CDR3 loop reads CASSISGPGETQYF. The CDR3 DNA follows: TGTGCCAGCAGCATCAGCGGGCCCGGGGAGACCCAGTACTTC.

The sample holds many counts of this clonotype. J is TRBJ2-1 and V is TRBV7-6, with D possibly TRBD2 on 7 matching bases. Trimming removed 2 bases from V and 0 bases from J, with 14 bases in between. Germline V lookup: CDR1 SGHVS, CDR2 FNYEAQ. CDR3 length equals 17 residues. In DNA form, the CDR3 reads TGTGCCAGCAGCTTACTACGAGGGGGGGCCTCCTACAATGAGCAGTTCTTC. The encoded protein is CASSLLRGGASYNEQFF. Combining the CDR3 with reference TRBV7-6 and TRBJ2-1 gives the whole variable domain GAGVSQSPRYKVTKRGQDVALRCDPISGHVSLYWYRQALGQGPEFLTYFNYEAQQDKSGLPNDRFSAERPEGSISTLTIQRTEQRDSAMYRCASSLLRGGASYNEQFFGPGTRLTVL.

This CDR3 is CASSFAGSCEQYV. The CDR3 nucleotides read TGTGCCAGCAGTTTTGCAGGGTCCTGCGAGCAGTACGTC. The chain couples TRBV28 to TRBJ2-7; tentatively, D is TRBD1 (5 bases). The V gene's germline CDR1 is MDHEN and CDR2 SYDVKM. The CDR3 extends over 13 amino acids.

This clonotype occurred a few times. The rearrangement joins TRBV7-2 to TRBJ2-7, with 14 bases that match TRBD2. Unmatched junction bases numbered 6, after V lost 1 base and J lost 1 base. CDR1 and CDR2 (germline): SGHTA, FQGNSA. The CDR3 runs 18 residues. The CDR3 DNA is TGTGCCAGCAGCTTAGTCGGACTAGCGGGGGGTTGGTCCTACGAGCAGTACTTC. Its protein product is CASSLVGLAGGWSYEQYF. Full variable domain (rest looked up from reference TRBV7-2 and TRBJ2-7): GAGVSQSPSNKVTEKGKDVELRCDPISGHTALYWYRQSLGQGLEFLIYFQGNSAPDKSGLPSDRFSAERTGGSVSTLTIQRTQQEDSAVYLCASSLVGLAGGWSYEQYFGPGTRLTVT.